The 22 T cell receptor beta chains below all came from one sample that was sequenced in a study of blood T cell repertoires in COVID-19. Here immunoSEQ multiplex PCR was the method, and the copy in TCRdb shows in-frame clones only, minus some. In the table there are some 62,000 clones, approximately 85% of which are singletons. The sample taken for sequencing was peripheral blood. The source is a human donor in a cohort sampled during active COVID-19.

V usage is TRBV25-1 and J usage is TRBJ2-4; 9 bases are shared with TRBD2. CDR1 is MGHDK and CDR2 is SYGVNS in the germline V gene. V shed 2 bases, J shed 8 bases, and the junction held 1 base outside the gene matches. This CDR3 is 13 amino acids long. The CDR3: CASSEAGGDIQYF. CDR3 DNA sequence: TGTGCCAGCAGTGAAGCGGGGGGGGACATTCAGTACTTC.

The CDR3 region has the DNA TGTGCCAGCAGCTTGTTAGCGGGAGGGCCGATCACAGATACGCAGTATTTT. This translates into CASSLLAGGPITDTQYF. The chain has TRBV7-2 and TRBJ2-3, with TRBD2 matching 11 bases. The CDR3 extends over 17 amino acids. The trim removed 3 bases at V and 2 bases at J, leaving 7 bases unmatched. CDR1 is SGHTA and CDR2 is FQGNSA in the germline V gene.

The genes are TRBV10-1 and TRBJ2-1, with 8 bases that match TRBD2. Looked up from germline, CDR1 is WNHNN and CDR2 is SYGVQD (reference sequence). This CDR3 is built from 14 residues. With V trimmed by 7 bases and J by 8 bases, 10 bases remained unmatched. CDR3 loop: CASKKGLGSDEQFF. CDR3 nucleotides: TGCGCCAGCAAGAAGGGACTAGGGAGTGATGAGCAGTTCTTC.

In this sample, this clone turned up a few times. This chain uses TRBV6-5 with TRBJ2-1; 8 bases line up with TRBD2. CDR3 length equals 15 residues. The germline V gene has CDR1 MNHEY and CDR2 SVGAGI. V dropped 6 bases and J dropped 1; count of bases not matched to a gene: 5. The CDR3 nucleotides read TGTGCCAGCAGGCCCGGACTAGCTTCCTACAATGAGCAGTTCTTC. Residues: CASRPGLASYNEQFF.

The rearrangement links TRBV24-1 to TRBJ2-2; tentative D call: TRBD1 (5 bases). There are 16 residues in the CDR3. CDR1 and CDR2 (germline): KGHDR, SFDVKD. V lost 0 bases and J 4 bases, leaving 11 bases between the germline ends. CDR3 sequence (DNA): TGTGCCACCAGTGATTTGGCAGGGTTGGTCACCGGGGAGCTGTTTTTT. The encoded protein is CATSDLAGLVTGELFF.

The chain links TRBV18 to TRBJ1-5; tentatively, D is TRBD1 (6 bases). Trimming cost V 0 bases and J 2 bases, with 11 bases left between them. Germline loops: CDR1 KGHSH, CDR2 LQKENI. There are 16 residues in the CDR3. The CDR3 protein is CASSPPSGVRNQPQHF. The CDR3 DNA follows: TGTGCCAGCTCACCACCGTCAGGGGTTCGCAATCAGCCCCAGCATTTT.

In nucleotides, the CDR3 is TGTGCCAGCAGAGCCGCACTAGCCGGGATGGGCCAGTACTTC. This encodes CASRAALAGMGQYF. This chain links TRBV28 with TRBJ2-5, with D perhaps TRBD2 (6 bases). The V and J ends lost 6 bases and 10 bases respectively, with 21 bases between them. CDR3 length: 14 amino acids. Germline V CDR1 and CDR2: MDHEN, SYDVKM. The variable domain in full, with the rest retrieved from reference TRBV28 and TRBJ2-5, is DVKVTQSSRYLVKRTGEKVFLECVQDMDHENMFWYRQDPGLGLRLIYFSYDVKMKEKGDIPEGYSVSREKKERFSLILESASTNQTSMYLCASRAALAGMGQYFGPGTRLLVL.

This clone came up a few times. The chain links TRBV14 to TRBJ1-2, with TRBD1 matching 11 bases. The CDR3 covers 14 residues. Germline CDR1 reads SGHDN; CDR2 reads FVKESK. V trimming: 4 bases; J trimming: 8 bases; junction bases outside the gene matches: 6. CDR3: CASSLMDRGRGYTF. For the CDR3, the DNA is TGTGCCAGCAGCCTCATGGACAGGGGGCGAGGCTACACCTTC.

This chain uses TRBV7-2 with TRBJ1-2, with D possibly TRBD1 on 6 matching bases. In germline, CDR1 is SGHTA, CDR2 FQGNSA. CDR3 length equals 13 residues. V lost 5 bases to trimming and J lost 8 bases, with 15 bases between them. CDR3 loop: CASSSSGGWGYTF. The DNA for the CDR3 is TGTGCCAGCAGCAGTTCTGGGGGCTGGGGCTACACCTTC.

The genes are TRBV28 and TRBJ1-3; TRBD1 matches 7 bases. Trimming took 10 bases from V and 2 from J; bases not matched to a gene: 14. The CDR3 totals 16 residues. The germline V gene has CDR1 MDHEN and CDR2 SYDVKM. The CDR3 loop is CATKGAGPFTGNTIYF. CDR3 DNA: TGTGCCACAAAGGGGGCCGGACCTTTCACTGGAAACACCATATATTTT.

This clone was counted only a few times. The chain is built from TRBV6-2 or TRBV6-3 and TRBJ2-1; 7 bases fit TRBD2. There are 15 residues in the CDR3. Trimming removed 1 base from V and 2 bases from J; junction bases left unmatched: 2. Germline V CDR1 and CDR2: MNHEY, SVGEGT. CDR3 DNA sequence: TGTGCCAGCAGTTACTACGGGGGGACCTACAATGAGCAGTTCTTC. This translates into CASSYYGGTYNEQFF.

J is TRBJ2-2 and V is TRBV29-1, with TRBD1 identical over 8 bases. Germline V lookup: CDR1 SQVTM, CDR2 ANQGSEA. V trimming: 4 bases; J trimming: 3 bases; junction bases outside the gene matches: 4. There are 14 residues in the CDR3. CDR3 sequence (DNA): TGCAGCGTTGCCGACAGGGGCCACACCGGGGAGCTGTTTTTT. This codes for CSVADRGHTGELFF.

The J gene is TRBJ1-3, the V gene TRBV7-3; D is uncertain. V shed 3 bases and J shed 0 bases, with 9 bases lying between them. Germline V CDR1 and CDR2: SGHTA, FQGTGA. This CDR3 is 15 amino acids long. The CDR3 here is CASSLSHLSGNTIYF. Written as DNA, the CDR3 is TGTGCCAGCAGCTTGAGTCATCTCTCTGGAAACACCATATATTTT.

CDR3 sequence: CASSKAETPQETQYF. CDR3 coding DNA: TGTGCCAGCAGCAAAGCGGAGACTCCTCAAGAGACCCAGTACTTC. The chain combines TRBV21-1 with TRBJ2-5; TRBD2, the D gene given by the table, was not confirmed from the DNA. TRBV21-1 is a pseudogene segment. This CDR3 has 15 residues.

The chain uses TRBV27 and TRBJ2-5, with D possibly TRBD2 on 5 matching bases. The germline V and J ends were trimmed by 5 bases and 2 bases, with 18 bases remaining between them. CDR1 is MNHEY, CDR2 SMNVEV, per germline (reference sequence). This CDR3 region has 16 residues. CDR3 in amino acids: CASSPRGRRIQETQYF. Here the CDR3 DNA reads TGTGCCAGCAGTCCTCGAGGGCGGCGGATACAAGAGACCCAGTACTTC.

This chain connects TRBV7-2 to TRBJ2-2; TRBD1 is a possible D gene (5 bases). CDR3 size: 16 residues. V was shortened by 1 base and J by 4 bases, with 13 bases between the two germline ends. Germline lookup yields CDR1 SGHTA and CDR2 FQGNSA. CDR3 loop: CASSLVAGLGTGELFF. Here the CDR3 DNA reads TGTGCCAGCAGCTTAGTCGCAGGGTTGGGCACCGGGGAGCTGTTTTTT.

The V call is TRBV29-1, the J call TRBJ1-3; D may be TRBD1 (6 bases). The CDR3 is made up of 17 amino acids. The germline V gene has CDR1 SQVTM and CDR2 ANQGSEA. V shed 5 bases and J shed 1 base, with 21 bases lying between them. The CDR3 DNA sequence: TGCAGCGTTTTAGTCAGGGGAAAAACAAGATCTGGAAACACCATATATTTT. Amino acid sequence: CSVLVRGKTRSGNTIYF.

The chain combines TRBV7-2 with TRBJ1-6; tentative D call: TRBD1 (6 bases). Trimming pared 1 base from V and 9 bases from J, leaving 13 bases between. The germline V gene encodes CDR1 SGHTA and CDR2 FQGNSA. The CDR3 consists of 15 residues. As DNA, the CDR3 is TGTGCCAGCAGCTTAGAGTACAGGGAATCTTCACCCCTCCACTTT. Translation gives CASSLEYRESSPLHF.

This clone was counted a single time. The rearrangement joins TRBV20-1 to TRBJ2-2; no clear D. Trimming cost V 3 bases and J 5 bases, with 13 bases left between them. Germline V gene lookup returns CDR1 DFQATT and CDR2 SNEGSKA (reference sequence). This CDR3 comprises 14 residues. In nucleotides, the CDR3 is TGCAGTGCTAGTCGCCAGTTACATACCGGGGAGCTGTTTTTT. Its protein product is CSASRQLHTGELFF.

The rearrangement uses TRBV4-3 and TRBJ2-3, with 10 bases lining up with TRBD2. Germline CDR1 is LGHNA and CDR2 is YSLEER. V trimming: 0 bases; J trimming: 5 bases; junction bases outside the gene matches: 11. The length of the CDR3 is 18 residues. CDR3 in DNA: TGCGCCAGCAGCCAAGAGTCCAGCGGGGGGGCCACGGGAGATACGCAGTATTTT. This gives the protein CASSQESSGGATGDTQYF.

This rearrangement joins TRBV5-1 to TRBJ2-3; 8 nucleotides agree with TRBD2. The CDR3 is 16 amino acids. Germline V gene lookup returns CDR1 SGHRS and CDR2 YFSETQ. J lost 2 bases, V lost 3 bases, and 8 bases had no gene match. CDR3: CASSSRRGVNTDTQYF. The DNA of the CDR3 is TGCGCCAGCAGCTCCCGGCGGGGGGTGAACACAGATACGCAGTATTTT.

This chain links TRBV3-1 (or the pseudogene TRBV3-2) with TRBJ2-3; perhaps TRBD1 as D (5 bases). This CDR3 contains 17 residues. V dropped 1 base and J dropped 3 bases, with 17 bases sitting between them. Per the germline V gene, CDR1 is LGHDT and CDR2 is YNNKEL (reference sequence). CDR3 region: CASSQVVTEGATDTQYF. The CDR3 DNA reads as TGTGCCAGCAGCCAAGTGGTAACCGAAGGGGCTACAGATACGCAGTATTTT.